This T cell receptor (beta chain) was recorded in a study of blood T cell repertoires in COVID-19 (dated by TCRdb to the early 2020s). General notes on the study: Samples from collaborators originated in the United States, Italy and Spain and spanned both the acute and convalescent phases of COVID-19. Sample metadata almost always included a de-identified subject ID, COVID-19 status, age in years and sex. Samples came from the ongoing ImmuneRACE study (first 160 participants) plus 1,254 subjects from 6 global collaborators. The material from the prospective study consisted of cDNA or gDNA derived from T cells, B-cell-depleted T cells, or PBMCs. The repertoires were released in a freely available public database intended as a resource for research on the immune response to SARS-CoV-2. The dataset comprised deeply sampled blood TCRbeta repertoires from subjects exposed to, actively infected with, or recovered from COVID-19. HLA class I and class II types, where available, came from metadata supplied by the sample provider rather than from assay-based typing. Overall results and qualifications from the work: The quantity of clinical and demographic metadata differed by source and by participant and was supplied without curation.

TCRbeta CDR3 regions were amplified from genomic DNA by means of the immunoSEQ Assay, a bias-controlled multiplex PCR. Processing in the source paper ran as follows. Within the assay, amplification of reference gene primers was used to estimate how many nucleated cells each sample contained. To quantify the absolute abundance of each unique TCRbeta CDR3 rearrangement, sequence reads were collapsed and filtered. For each sample, productive Simpson clonality was calculated as the square root of Simpson's diversity index over productive rearrangements. The table was pulled from immuneACCESS by TCRdb, which kept in-frame rearrangements only. Such tables lose some clones; where checked, under half of the loss comes from unresolved V genes, and the rest has no known cause. The DNA gave D and trimming, while V, J and clone size come from that table. The sample has about 300,000 clones on record, roughly 90% of them singletons. The top ten clonotypes cover approximately 6.5% of the sample.

The CDR3 measures 14 amino acids from cysteine to phenylalanine. CDR3 DNA only is kept here, 42 bases in frame from base 1. In the germline V gene (reference sequence), CDR1 corresponds to MNHEY and CDR2 to SMNVEV. Between the V and J ends, shortened by 6 bases and 0 bases respectively, the junction contains 12 bases. Comment on this clone: Its recognized antigen is unknown. No base quality values were provided; no much bigger clone lies one nucleotide off.

A second Seattle source provided samples from volunteer blood donors who had recovered from COVID-19. The collaborating institutions used their own protocols to collect whole blood in K2EDTA tubes. For TCRbeta analysis, collaborators shipped samples in one of three forms: frozen whole blood, isolated PBMCs, or DNA extracted from either of those sample types. The clonotype originates from a man between 18 and 35 years old who had recovered from COVID-19. The specimen was peripheral blood. The rearranged segments are TRBV27 and TRBJ2-7; the D gene is perhaps TRBD1, on 6 matching bases. The CDR3 protein sequence reads: CASRLWTASYEQYF. The nucleotide sequence reads as follows: TGTGCCAGCAGACTTTGGACAGCCTCCTACGAGCAGTACTTC.